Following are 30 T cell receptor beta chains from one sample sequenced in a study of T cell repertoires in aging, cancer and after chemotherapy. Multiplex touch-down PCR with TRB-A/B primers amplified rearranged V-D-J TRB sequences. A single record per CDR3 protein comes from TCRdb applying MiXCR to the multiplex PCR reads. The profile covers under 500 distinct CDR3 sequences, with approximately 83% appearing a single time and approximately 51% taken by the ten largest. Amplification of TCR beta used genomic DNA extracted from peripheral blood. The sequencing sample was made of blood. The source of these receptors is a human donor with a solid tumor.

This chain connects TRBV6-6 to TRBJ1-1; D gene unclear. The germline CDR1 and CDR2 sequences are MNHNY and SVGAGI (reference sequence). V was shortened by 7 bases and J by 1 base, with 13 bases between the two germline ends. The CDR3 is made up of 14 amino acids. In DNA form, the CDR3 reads TGTGCCAGCAATTCCCCGGGAGGGAACACTGAAGCTTTCTTT. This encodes CASNSPGGNTEAFF.

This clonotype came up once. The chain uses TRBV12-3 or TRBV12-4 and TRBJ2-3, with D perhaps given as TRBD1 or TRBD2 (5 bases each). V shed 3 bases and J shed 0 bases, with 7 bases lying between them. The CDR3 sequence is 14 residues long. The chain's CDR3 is CASSLGESTDTQYF. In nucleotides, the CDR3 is TGTGCCAGCAGTTTGGGGGAGAGCACAGATACGCAGTATTTT.

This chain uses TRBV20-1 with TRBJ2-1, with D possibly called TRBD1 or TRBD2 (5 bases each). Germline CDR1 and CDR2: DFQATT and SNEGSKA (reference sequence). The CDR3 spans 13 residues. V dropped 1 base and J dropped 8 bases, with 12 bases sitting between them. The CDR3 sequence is CSARGPREYEQFF. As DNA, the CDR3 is TGCAGTGCTAGAGGGCCCAGGGAGTATGAGCAGTTCTTC.

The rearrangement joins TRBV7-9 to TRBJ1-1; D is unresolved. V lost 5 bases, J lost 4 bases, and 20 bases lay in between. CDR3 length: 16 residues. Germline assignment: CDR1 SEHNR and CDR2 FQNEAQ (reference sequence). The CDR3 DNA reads TGTGCCAGCAGCCTGGTGACGGACGCAAGGAGCACTGAAGCTTTCTTT. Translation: CASSLVTDARSTEAFF.

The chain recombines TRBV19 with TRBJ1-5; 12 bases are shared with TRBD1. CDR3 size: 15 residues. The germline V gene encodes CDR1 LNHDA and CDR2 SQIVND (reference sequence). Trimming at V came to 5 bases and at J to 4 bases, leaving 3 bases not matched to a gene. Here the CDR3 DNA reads TGTGCCAGTAGTGGGACAGGGGGCCCTAATCAGCCCCAGCATTTT. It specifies CASSGTGGPNQPQHF.

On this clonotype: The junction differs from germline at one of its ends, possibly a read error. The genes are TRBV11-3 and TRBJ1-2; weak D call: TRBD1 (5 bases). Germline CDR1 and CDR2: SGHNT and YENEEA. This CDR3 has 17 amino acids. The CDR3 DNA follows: TGTGCCAGCGGCTTAGACATGAGGGGCCACTATAACTATGGCTACACCTTC. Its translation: CASGLDMRGHYNYGYTF.

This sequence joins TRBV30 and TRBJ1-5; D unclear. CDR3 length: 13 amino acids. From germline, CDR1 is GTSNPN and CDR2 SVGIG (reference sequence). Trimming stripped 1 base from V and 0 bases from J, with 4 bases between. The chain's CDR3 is CAWSAGSNQPQHF. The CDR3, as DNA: TGTGCCTGGAGTGCGGGTAGCAATCAGCCCCAGCATTTT.

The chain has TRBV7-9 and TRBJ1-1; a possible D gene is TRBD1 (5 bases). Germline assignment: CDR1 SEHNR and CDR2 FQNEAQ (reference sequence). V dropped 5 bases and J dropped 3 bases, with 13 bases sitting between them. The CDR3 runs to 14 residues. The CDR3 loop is CASSIREYDTEAFF. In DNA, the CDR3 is TGTGCCAGCAGCATCAGGGAATATGACACTGAAGCTTTCTTT.

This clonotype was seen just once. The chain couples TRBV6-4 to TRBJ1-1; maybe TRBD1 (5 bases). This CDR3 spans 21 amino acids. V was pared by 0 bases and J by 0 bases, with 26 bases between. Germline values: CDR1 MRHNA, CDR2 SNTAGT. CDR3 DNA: TGTGCCAGCAGTGACTCCCCGTCCGGGGGAGGGATTCATTCCGTGAACACTGAAGCTTTCTTT. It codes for CASSDSPSGGGIHSVNTEAFF.

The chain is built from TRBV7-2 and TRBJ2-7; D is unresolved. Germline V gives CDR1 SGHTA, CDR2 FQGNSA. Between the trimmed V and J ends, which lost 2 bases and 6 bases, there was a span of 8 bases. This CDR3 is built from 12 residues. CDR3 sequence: CASSLQDGEQYF. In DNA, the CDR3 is TGTGCCAGCAGCTTACAGGACGGCGAGCAGTACTTC.

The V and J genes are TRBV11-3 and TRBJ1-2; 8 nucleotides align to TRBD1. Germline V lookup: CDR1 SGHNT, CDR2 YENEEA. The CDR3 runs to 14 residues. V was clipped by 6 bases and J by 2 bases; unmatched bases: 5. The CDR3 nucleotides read TGTGCCAGCAGTCCGAGACAGGGGAACTATGGCTACACCTTC. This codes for CASSPRQGNYGYTF. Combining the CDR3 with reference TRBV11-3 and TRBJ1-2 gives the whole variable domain EAGVVQSPRYKIIEKKQPVAFWCNPISGHNTLYWYLQNLGQGPELLIRYENEEAVDDSQLPKDRFSAERLKGVDSTLKIQPAELGDSAVYLCASSPRQGNYGYTFGSGTRLTVV.

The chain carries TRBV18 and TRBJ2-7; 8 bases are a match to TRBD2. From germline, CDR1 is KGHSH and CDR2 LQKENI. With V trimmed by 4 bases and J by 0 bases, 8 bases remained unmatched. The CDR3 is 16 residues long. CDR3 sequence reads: CASSRLAGPGSYEQYF. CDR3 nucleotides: TGTGCCAGCTCACGCCTAGCGGGCCCTGGCTCCTACGAGCAGTACTTC.

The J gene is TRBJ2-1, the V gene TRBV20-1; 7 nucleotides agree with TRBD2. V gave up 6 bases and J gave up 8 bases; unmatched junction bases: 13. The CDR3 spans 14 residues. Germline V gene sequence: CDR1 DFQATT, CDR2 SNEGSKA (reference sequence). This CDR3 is CSATGLVRGDEQFF. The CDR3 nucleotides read TGCAGTGCCACTGGACTAGTTAGGGGTGATGAGCAGTTCTTC.

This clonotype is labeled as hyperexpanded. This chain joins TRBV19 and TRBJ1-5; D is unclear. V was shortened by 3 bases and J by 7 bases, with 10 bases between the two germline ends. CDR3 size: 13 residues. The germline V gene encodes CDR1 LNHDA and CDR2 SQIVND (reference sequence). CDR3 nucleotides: TGTGCCAGTAGTATGCCGGGGTTCCAGCCCCAGCATTTT. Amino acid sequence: CASSMPGFQPQHF.

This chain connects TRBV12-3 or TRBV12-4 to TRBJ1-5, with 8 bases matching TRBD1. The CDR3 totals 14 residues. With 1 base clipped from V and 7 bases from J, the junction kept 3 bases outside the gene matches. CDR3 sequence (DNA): TGTGCCAGCAGTTTAGGTTACAGGGGGCAGCCCCAGCATTTT. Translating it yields CASSLGYRGQPQHF.

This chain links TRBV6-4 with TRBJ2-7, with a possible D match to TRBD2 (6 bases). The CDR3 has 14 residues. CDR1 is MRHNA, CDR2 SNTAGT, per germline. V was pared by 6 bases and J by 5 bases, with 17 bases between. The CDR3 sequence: CASSARAGTDEQYF. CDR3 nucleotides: TGTGCCAGCAGCGCGCGGGCGGGAACTGACGAGCAGTACTTC.

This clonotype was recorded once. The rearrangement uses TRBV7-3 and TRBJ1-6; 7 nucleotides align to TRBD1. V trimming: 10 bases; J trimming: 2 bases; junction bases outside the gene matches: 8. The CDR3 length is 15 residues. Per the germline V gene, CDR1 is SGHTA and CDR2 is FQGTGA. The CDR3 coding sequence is TGTGCCACCCGCACAGGGGAGGCCTATAATTCACCCCTCCACTTT. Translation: CATRTGEAYNSPLHF.

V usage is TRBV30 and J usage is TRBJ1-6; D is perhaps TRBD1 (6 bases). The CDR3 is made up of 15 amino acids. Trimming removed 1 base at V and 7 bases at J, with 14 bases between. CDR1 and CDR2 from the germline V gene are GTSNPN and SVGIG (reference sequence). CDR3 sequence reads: CAWSANRVGNSPLHF. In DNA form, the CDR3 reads TGTGCCTGGAGTGCCAACAGGGTGGGGAATTCACCCCTCCACTTT. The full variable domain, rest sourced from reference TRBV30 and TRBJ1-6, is SQTIHQWPATLVQPVGSPLSLECTVEGTSNPNLYWYRQAAGRGLQLLFYSVGIGQISSEVPQNLSASRPQDRQFILSSKKLLLSDSGFYLCAWSANRVGNSPLHFGNGTRLTVT.

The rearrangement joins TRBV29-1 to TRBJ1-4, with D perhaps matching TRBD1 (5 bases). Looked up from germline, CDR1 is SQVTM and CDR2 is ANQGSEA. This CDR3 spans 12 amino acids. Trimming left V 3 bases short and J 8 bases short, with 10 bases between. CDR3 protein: CSVEETAEKLFF. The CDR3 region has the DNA TGCAGCGTTGAGGAGACAGCCGAAAAACTGTTTTTT.

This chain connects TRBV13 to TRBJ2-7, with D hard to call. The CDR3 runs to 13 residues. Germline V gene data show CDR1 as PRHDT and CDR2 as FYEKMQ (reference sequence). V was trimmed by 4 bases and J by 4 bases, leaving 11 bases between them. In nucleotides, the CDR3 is TGTGCCAGCAGCTCCCTATCCGATTACGAGCAGTACTTC. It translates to CASSSLSDYEQYF.

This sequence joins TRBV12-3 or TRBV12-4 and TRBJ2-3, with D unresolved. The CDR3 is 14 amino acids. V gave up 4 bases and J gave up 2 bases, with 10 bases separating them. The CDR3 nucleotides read TGTGCCAGCAGTTACTCAGACCTCACAGATACGCAGTATTTT. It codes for CASSYSDLTDTQYF.

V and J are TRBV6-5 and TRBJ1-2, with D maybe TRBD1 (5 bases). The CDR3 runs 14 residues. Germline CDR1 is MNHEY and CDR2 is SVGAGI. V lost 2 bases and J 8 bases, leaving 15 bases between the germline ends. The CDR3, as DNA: TGTGCCAGCAGTTACGATGCGGGCTGGGGGGGCTACACCTTC. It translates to CASSYDAGWGGYTF.

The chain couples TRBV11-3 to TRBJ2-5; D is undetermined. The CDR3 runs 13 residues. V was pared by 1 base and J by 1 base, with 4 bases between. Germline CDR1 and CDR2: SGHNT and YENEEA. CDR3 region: CASSLGSQETQYF. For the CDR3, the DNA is TGTGCCAGCAGCTTAGGCAGCCAAGAGACCCAGTACTTC.

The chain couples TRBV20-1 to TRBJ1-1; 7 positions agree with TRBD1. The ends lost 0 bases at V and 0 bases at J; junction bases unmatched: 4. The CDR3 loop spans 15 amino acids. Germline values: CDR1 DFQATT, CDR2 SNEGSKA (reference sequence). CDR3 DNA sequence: TGCAGTGCTAGAGACAGACAGGGATTGAACACTGAAGCTTTCTTT. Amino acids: CSARDRQGLNTEAFF.

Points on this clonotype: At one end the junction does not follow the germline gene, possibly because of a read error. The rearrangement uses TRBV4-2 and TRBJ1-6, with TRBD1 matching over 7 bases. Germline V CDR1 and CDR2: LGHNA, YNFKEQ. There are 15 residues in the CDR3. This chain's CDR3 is CASSQDRARNSPLHF. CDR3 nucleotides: TGCGCCAGCAGCCAAGACAGGGCTCGGAATTCACCCCTCCACTTT.

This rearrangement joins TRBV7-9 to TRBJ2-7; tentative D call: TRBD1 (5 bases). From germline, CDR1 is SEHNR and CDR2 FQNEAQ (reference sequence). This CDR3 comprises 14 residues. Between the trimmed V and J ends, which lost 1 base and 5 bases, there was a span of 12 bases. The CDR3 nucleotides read TGTGCCAGCAGCTTAGTAGGGGATTACGACGAGCAGTACTTC. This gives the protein CASSLVGDYDEQYF.

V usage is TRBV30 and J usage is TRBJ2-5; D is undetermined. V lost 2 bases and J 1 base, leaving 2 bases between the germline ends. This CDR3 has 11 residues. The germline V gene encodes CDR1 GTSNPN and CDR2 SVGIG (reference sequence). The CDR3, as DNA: TGTGCCTGGAGTTTCCAAGAGACCCAGTACTTC. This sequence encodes CAWSFQETQYF. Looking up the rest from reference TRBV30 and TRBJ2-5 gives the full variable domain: SQTIHQWPATLVQPVGSPLSLECTVEGTSNPNLYWYRQAAGRGLQLLFYSVGIGQISSEVPQNLSASRPQDRQFILSSKKLLLSDSGFYLCAWSFQETQYFGPGTRLLVL.

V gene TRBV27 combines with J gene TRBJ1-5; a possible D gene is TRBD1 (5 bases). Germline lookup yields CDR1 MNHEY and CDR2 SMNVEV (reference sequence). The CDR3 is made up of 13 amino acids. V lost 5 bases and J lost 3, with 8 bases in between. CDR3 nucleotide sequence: TGTGCCAGCAGTGACAGTTTCAATCAGCCCCAGCATTTT. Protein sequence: CASSDSFNQPQHF.

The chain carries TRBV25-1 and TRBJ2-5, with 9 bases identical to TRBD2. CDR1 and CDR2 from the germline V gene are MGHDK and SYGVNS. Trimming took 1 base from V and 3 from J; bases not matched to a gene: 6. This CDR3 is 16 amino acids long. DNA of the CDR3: TGTGCCAGCAGTGAATTGAGAGCTAGCGGGGAAGAGACCCAGTACTTC. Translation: CASSELRASGEETQYF.

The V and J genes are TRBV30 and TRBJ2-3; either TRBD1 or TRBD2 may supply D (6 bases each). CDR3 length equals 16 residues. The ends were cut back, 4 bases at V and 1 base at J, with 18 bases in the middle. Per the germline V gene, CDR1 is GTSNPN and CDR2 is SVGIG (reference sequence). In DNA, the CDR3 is TGTGCCTGGACCCGATCGGGGGCGACCCGCACAGATACGCAGTATTTT. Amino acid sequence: CAWTRSGATRTDTQYF.